This paragraph covers one T cell receptor (beta chain) sequence. CD8+ and CD4+ T cells were negatively isolated; TEMRA cells were FACS-enriched. The sample is drawn from a study of CD8 T cells in Susac syndrome. With random hexamers, roughly 0.45 to 1 ug RNA was reverse transcribed. An immunoSEQ multiplex PCR generated amplified TCR beta CDR3 products spanning 54 Vbeta and 13 Jbeta. Each CDR3 protein gets one entry after TCRdb re-called the immunoSEQ multiplex PCR reads with MiXCR. Altogether 190,000 or so distinct CDR3 sequences are present, roughly 94% being singletons, with the ten largest covering approximately 0.082%. Per the germline V gene, CDR1 is DFQATT and CDR2 is SNEGSKA (reference sequence). This CDR3 has 11 residues.

The sequence derives from a human donor with multiple sclerosis. This chain joins TRBV20-1 and TRBJ1-1; possible D gene TRBD1, 6 bases. Sequencing was performed on CD4+ T cells from PBMCs. As DNA, the CDR3 is TGCAGGACGGGGGGCGACACTGAAGCTTTCTTT. Encoded protein: CRTGGDTEAFF.